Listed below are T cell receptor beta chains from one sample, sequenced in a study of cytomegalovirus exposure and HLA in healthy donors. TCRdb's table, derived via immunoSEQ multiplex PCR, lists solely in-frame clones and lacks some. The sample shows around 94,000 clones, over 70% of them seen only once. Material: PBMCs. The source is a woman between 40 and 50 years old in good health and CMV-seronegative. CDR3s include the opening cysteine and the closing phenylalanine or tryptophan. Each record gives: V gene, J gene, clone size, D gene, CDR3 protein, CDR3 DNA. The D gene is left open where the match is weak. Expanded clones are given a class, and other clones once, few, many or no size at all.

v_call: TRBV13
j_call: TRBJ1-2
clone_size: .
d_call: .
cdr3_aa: CASSLMSEGYGYTF
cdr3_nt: TGTGCCAGCAGCTTAATGAGTGAGGGCTATGGCTACACCTTC

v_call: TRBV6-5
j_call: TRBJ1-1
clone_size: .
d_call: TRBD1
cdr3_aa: CASSYDDRGAKAFF
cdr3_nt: TGTGCCAGCAGTTATGACGACAGGGGGGCAAAAGCTTTCTTT

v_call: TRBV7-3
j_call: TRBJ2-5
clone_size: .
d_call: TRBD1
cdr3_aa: CASSLIGRGETQYF
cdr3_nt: TGTGCCAGCAGCTTAATTGGCAGGGGGGAGACCCAGTACTTC

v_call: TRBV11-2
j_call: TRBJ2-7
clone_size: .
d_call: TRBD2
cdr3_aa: CASSNLAGGQDEQYF
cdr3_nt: TGTGCCAGCAGCAACTTAGCGGGGGGGCAAGACGAGCAGTACTTC

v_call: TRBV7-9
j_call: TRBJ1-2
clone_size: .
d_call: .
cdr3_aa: CASSSDRTSNYGYTF
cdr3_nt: TGTGCCAGCAGCTCCGACAGGACGAGTAACTATGGCTACACCTTC

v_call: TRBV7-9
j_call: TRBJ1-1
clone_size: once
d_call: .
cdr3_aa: CASSLREESTEAFF
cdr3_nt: TGTGCCAGCAGCTTAAGGGAGGAGAGCACTGAAGCTTTCTTT

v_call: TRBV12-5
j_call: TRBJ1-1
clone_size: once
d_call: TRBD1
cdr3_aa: CASGSPGQGSLKTEAFF
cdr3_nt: TGTGCTAGTGGCTCACCGGGACAGGGTAGCCTTAAGACTGAAGCTTTCTTT

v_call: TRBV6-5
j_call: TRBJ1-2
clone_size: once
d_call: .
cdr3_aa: CASGNRGASYGYTF
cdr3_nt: TGTGCCAGCGGAAATCGGGGGGCCAGCTATGGCTACACCTTC

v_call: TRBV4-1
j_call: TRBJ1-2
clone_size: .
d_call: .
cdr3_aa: CASSHLLGAQNGYTF
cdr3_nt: TGCGCCAGCAGCCACCTTCTGGGGGCGCAGAATGGCTACACCTTC

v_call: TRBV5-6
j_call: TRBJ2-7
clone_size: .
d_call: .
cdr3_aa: CASSLDLENEQYF
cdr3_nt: TGTGCCAGCAGCTTGGATCTGGAGAACGAGCAGTACTTC

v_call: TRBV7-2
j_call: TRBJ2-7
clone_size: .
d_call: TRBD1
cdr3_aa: CASSLARGLGEQYF
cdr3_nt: TGTGCCAGCAGCTTAGCCAGGGGGCTGGGTGAGCAGTACTTC

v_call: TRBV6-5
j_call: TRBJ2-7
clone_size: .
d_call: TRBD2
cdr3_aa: CASSYKAGGLNEQYF
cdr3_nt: TGTGCCAGCAGTTACAAAGCGGGGGGGCTAAACGAGCAGTACTTC

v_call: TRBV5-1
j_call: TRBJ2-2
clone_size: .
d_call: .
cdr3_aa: CASRSERRNTGELFF
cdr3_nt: TGCGCCAGCAGGTCCGAGCGGAGGAACACCGGGGAGCTGTTTTTT

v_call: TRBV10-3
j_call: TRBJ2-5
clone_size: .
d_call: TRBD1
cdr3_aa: CAITGTGGGPETQYF
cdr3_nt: TGTGCCATCACAGGAACAGGGGGTGGCCCGGAGACCCAGTACTTC

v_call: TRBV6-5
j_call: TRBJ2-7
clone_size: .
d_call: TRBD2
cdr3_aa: CASSYPSGGASYEQYF
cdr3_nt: TGTGCCAGCAGTTACCCCAGCGGGGGGGCCTCCTACGAGCAGTACTTC

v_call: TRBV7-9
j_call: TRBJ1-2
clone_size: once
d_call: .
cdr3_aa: CASSFNLGVVDGNYGYTF
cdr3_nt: TGTGCCAGCAGCTTTAACTTAGGCGTCGTCGACGGGAACTATGGCTACACCTTC

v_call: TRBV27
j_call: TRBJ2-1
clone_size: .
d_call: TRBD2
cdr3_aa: CASSLTSGGYNEQFF
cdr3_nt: TGTGCCAGCAGTTTAACTAGCGGGGGTTACAATGAGCAGTTCTTC

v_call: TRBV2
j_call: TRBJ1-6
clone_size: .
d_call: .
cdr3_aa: CATTTKDGRSNSPLHF
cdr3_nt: TGTGCCACGACGACAAAGGACGGGAGGTCAAATTCACCCCTCCACTTT

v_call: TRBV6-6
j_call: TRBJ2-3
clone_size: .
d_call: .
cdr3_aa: CASSYYRGDADTQYF
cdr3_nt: TGTGCCAGCAGTTACTATCGGGGAGATGCAGATACGCAGTATTTT

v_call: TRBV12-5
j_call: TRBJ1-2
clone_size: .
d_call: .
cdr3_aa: CASGSEGGAYYGYTF
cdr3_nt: TGTGCTAGTGGTAGCGAGGGGGGGGCTTACTATGGCTACACCTTC

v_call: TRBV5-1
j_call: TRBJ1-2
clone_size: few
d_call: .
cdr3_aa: CASSLKGGSNYGYTF
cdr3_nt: TGCGCCAGCAGCTTGAAAGGGGGATCAAACTATGGCTACACCTTC

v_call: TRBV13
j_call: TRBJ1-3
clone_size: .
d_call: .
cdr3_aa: CASSSSWARYSGNTIYF
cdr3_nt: TGTGCCAGCAGCTCCTCTTGGGCCAGGTACTCTGGAAACACCATATATTTT

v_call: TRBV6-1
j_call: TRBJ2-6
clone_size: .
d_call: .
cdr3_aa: CASSEAFVAGANVLTF
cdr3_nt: TGTGCCAGCAGTGAAGCTTTTGTCGCTGGGGCCAACGTCCTGACTTTC

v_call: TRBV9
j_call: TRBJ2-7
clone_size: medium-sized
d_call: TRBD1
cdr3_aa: CASSVFPGQRYEQYF
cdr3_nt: TGTGCCAGCAGCGTATTCCCGGGACAGAGGTACGAGCAGTACTTC

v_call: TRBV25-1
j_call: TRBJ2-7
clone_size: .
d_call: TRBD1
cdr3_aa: CASSELIRDRVIGEQYF
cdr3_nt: TGTGCCAGCAGTGAATTAATCCGGGACAGGGTAATAGGCGAGCAGTACTTC

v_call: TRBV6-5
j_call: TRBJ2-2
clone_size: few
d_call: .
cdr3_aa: CASSPTPTSPGELFF
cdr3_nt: TGTGCCAGCAGTCCGACCCCAACTAGCCCCGGGGAGCTGTTTTTT

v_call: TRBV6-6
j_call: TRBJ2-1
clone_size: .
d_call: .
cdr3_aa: CASSYSKGDEQFF
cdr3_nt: TGTGCCAGCAGTTACTCGAAGGGGGATGAGCAGTTCTTC

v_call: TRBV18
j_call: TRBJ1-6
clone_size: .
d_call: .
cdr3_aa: CASSQDRANSPLHF
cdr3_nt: TGTGCCAGCTCACAAGACAGAGCTAATTCACCCCTCCACTTT

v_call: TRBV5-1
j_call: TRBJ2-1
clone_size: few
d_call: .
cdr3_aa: CASNAAGTPSSYNEQFF
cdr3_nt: TGCGCCAGCAACGCCGCCGGGACACCCTCGTCCTACAATGAGCAGTTCTTC

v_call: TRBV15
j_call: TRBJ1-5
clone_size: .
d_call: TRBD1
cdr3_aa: CATSRQPGTGTNQPQHF
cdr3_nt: TGTGCCACCAGCAGACAACCAGGGACAGGGACCAATCAGCCCCAGCATTTT